The 8 T cell receptor beta chains below were found in one sample sequenced in a study of blood T cell repertoires in COVID-19. The assay was immunoSEQ multiplex PCR, and TCRdb's table has in-frame clones only and misses some. The sample lists about 220,000 clones, approximately 84% seen once, with around 3.1% in the top ten. The sequenced sample consisted of peripheral blood. These receptors were collected from a woman younger than 45 who had recovered from COVID-19.

J is TRBJ2-1 and V is TRBV10-3; TRBD1 agrees at 8 bases. Germline CDR1 ENHRY, CDR2 SYGVKD. Trimming took 2 bases from V and 4 from J; bases not matched to a gene: 16. This CDR3 has 19 amino acids. The CDR3 reads CAISEDIGKGQGAYNEQFF. CDR3 bases: TGTGCCATCAGTGAGGATATAGGGAAGGGGCAGGGGGCTTACAATGAGCAGTTCTTC.

The gene calls are TRBV11-3 and TRBJ2-1, with 13 bases identical to TRBD2. This CDR3 contains 17 residues. The germline gives CDR1 SGHNT, CDR2 YENEEA. After removal of 2 bases from V and 6 bases from J, the junction contained 7 bases not matched to a gene. Here the CDR3 DNA reads TGTGCCAGCAGCTTAAAAACTAGCGGGAGGGGACGCAATGAGCAGTTCTTC. Amino acids: CASSLKTSGRGRNEQFF.

The chain links TRBV13 to TRBJ1-6; 10 bases match TRBD1. There are 14 residues in the CDR3. After removal of 5 bases from V and 14 bases from J, the junction contained 9 bases not matched to a gene. The germline V gene has CDR1 PRHDT and CDR2 FYEKMQ (reference sequence). The CDR3 region has the DNA TGTGCCAGCAGCGACGGACAGGGGGGAAGCTCCCTCCACTTT. This codes for CASSDGQGGSSLHF. Together with reference TRBV13 and TRBJ1-6, the CDR3 gives the full variable domain: AAGVIQSPRHLIKEKRETATLKCYPIPRHDTVYWYQQGPGQDPQFLISFYEKMQSDKGSIPDRFSAQQFSDYHSELNMSSLELGDSALYFCASSDGQGGSSLHFGNGTRLTVT.

The V and J genes are TRBV29-1 and TRBJ2-1; 12 bases match TRBD2. Germline CDR1 reads SQVTM; CDR2 reads ANQGSEA. CDR3 size: 14 residues. V was pared by 7 bases and J by 6 bases, with 7 bases of the junction left unmatched. This chain's CDR3 is CSALGLAGGNEQFF. CDR3 sequence (DNA): TGCAGCGCACTGGGACTAGCGGGTGGCAATGAGCAGTTCTTC.

This clone was counted once. The CDR3 nucleotides read TGTGCCAGCAGCTTAGAACAGGGCTATTATGGCTACACCTTC. Protein product: CASSLEQGYYGYTF. The chain links TRBV11-2 to TRBJ1-2; D perhaps matches TRBD1 (6 bases). V was clipped by 0 bases and J by 5 bases, with 10 bases between them. This CDR3 has 14 residues. Germline V gives CDR1 SGHAT, CDR2 FQNNGV.

V gene TRBV28 combines with J gene TRBJ1-4; D unresolved. Germline CDR1 reads MDHEN; CDR2 reads SYDVKM. Trimming pared 5 bases from V and 0 bases from J, leaving 7 bases between. CDR3 length equals 14 residues. The CDR3 sequence: CASSGHATNEKLFF. CDR3 sequence (DNA): TGTGCCAGCAGTGGGCACGCAACTAATGAAAAACTGTTTTTT.

The CDR3 DNA is TGTGCCAGCAGCTTAGTTTCTACCCGGAGGTACTTC. Protein sequence: CASSLVSTRRYF. The V and J genes are TRBV7-9 and TRBJ2-7, with D uncertain. The CDR3 is 12 amino acids. The ends were cut back, 1 base at V and 12 bases at J, with 13 bases in the middle. Germline CDR1 is SEHNR and CDR2 is FQNEAQ (reference sequence).

The chain recombines TRBV11-2 with TRBJ2-7, with 10 bases that match TRBD1. Germline trimming cut 2 bases from V and 4 bases from J; bases unmatched to any gene: 8. Germline-derived CDR1 and CDR2 are SGHAT and FQNNGV. This CDR3 region has 16 residues. CDR3 amino acids: CASSLQDRGGVYEQYF. The DNA of the CDR3 is TGTGCCAGCAGCTTACAGGACAGGGGGGGAGTTTACGAGCAGTACTTC.